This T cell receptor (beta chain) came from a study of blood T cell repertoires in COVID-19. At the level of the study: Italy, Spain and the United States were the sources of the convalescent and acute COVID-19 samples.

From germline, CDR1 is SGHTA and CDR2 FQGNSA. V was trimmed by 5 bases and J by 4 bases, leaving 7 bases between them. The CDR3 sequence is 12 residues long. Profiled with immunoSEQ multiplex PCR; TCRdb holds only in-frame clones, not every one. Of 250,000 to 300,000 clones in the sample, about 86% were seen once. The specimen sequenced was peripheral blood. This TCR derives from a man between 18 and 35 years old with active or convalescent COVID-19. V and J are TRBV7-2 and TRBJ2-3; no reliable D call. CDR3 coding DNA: TGTGCCAGCAGCCACCGAGCAGATACGCAGTATTTT. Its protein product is CASSHRADTQYF. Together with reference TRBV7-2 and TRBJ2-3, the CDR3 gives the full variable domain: GAGVSQSPSNKVTEKGKDVELRCDPISGHTALYWYRQSLGQGLEFLIYFQGNSAPDKSGLPSDRFSAERTGGSVSTLTIQRTQQEDSAVYLCASSHRADTQYFGPGTRLTVL.